These 23 T cell receptor beta chains share one sample of origin, sequenced in a study of T cells in localized non-small cell lung cancer. Sequenced by immunoSEQ multiplex PCR; TCRdb stores in-frame clones only, minus some. The repertoire holds a few thousand clones, with approximately 30% as singletons. The sequenced sample was lung tumor tissue, obtained before any cancer treatment. These receptors originate from a man aged 40-75 years with stage II squamous cell lung carcinoma.

In its sample, this clone was seen a few times. The V gene is TRBV1, the J gene TRBJ2-5; the tabulated D call, TRBD1, remains unverified against the DNA. TRBV1 is a pseudogene locus. This CDR3 is 15 amino acids long. CDR3 protein: CASSVTDTRQETQYF. CDR3 bases: TGCGCCAGCAGTGTAACGGACACCCGACAAGAGACCCAGTACTTC.

This chain connects TRBV10-2 to TRBJ2-1, with D perhaps matching TRBD1 (6 bases). V was trimmed by 4 bases and J by 7 bases, leaving 14 bases between them. The CDR3 loop spans 14 amino acids. In germline, CDR1 is WSHSY, CDR2 SAAADI. The CDR3 DNA reads TGCGCCAGCAGTGTTAACAGGGTGGAAAATGAGCAGTTCTTC. The encoded protein is CASSVNRVENEQFF.

This chain connects TRBV5-1 to TRBJ2-7; possible D gene TRBD1, 6 bases. V lost 1 base and J lost 3, with 14 bases in between. The CDR3 consists of 15 residues. Germline assignment: CDR1 SGHRS and CDR2 YFSETQ. This chain's CDR3 is CASSLTGLGIYEQYF. Written as DNA, the CDR3 is TGCGCCAGCAGCTTGACAGGGTTAGGCATCTACGAGCAGTACTTC. Combining the CDR3 with reference TRBV5-1 and TRBJ2-7 gives the whole variable domain KAGVTQTPRYLIKTRGQQVTLSCSPISGHRSVSWYQQTPGQGLQFLFEYFSETQRNKGNFPGRFSGRQFSNSRSEMNVSTLELGDSALYLCASSLTGLGIYEQYFGPGTRLTVT.

This clone has just a few counts. The rearrangement joins TRBV6-8 to TRBJ1-6, with TRBD1 matching over 7 bases. From germline, CDR1 is MNHGY and CDR2 SAAAGT. Trimming cost V 5 bases and J 7 bases; bases outside gene matches: 8. The CDR3 length is 15 residues. The CDR3: CASSARTGENSPLHF. The CDR3 DNA sequence: TGTGCCAGCAGTGCAAGGACAGGCGAAAATTCACCCCTCCACTTT.

The chain joins TRBV11-3 to TRBJ1-1, with D perhaps matching TRBD1 (5 bases). Trimming took off 3 bases at V and 1 base at J, with 15 bases between the two ends. This CDR3 is 16 amino acids long. From germline, CDR1 is SGHNT and CDR2 YENEEA. The CDR3 loop reads CASSFFRGAENTEAFF. The CDR3 DNA sequence: TGTGCCAGCAGCTTCTTCCGGGGCGCGGAGAACACTGAAGCTTTCTTT. Full variable domain (rest looked up from reference TRBV11-3 and TRBJ1-1): EAGVVQSPRYKIIEKKQPVAFWCNPISGHNTLYWYLQNLGQGPELLIRYENEEAVDDSQLPKDRFSAERLKGVDSTLKIQPAELGDSAVYLCASSFFRGAENTEAFFGQGTRLTVV.

CDR3 bases: TGTGCCAGCAACCTTCCCGGAAGAACTGAAGCTTTCTTT. Translation: CASNLPGRTEAFF. The chain has TRBV6-8 and TRBJ1-1; no definite D call. The ends were cut back, 7 bases at V and 5 bases at J, with 14 bases in the middle. Per the germline V gene, CDR1 is MNHGY and CDR2 is SAAAGT. This CDR3 contains 13 residues.

This clone was observed a few times. The CDR3 spells CASSKGVGDTQYF. As DNA, the CDR3 is TGTGCCAGTAGTAAGGGGGTCGGGGATACGCAGTATTTT. V and J are TRBV19 and TRBJ2-3; a weak D match, TRBD1 (6 bases). Trimming stripped 4 bases from V and 6 bases from J, with 11 bases between. The CDR3 is 13 residues long. Germline V lookup: CDR1 LNHDA, CDR2 SQIVND (reference sequence).

This clone was detected only a few times. The genes are TRBV27 and TRBJ2-2; 7 positions agree with TRBD1. CDR1 MNHEY and CDR2 SMNVEV come from the germline V gene (reference sequence). J gave up 7 bases and V 4 bases, and 6 bases lay outside the gene matches. The length of the CDR3 is 14 residues. The DNA for the CDR3 is TGTGCCAGCAGTTCTACACAGGGGAGCGGGGAGCTGTTTTTT. It specifies CASSSTQGSGELFF.

Only a few counts were recorded for this clone. The chain uses TRBV9 and TRBJ2-3; 8 positions match TRBD1. Trimming took 4 bases from V and 3 from J; bases not matched to a gene: 10. The germline CDR1 and CDR2 sequences are SGDLS and YYNGEE. The CDR3 spans 16 residues. The CDR3 protein is CASSSRTGPPTDTQYF. The CDR3 DNA sequence: TGTGCCAGCAGCTCCCGGACAGGGCCTCCTACAGATACGCAGTATTTT.

This clone was recorded a few times. The gene calls are TRBV7-6 and TRBJ2-1; the D gene could be TRBD1 or TRBD2 (6 bases each). Trimming took 3 bases from V and 8 from J, leaving 20 bases between them. The CDR3 has 16 residues. Looked up from germline, CDR1 is SGHVS and CDR2 is FNYEAQ. This CDR3 reads CASSLDWGPGGDEQFF. The CDR3 coding sequence is TGTGCCAGCAGCTTGGATTGGGGACCCGGGGGCGATGAGCAGTTCTTC.

This chain connects TRBV19 to TRBJ2-7, with D possibly matching TRBD2 (5 bases). V lost 3 bases to trimming and J lost 6 bases, with 18 bases between them. The CDR3 has 15 amino acids. Germline-derived CDR1 and CDR2 are LNHDA and SQIVND (reference sequence). The CDR3 nucleotides are TGTGCCAGTAGTATTATGGCCTCTGGAGGCGCCGAGCAGTACTTC. Amino acids: CASSIMASGGAEQYF.

The chain employs TRBV7-5 and TRBJ1-2; TRBD1 is the table's D call, not checked against the DNA. TRBV7-5 is a known pseudogene. The CDR3 is made up of 15 amino acids. Written as DNA, the CDR3 is TGTGCCAGCAGCTCGTCGGGACAGGGTCGCTATGGCTACACCTTC. Protein sequence: CASSSSGQGRYGYTF.

This clone has at least ten counts. This chain links TRBV9 with TRBJ1-2; TRBD1 is a possible D gene (5 bases). The CDR3 contains 13 residues. Germline lookup yields CDR1 SGDLS and CDR2 YYNGEE. V was clipped by 4 bases and J by 6 bases, with 13 bases between them. The CDR3 nucleotides are TGTGCCAGCAGCCCGGCCCCAGGGCATGGCTACACCTTC. Translation gives CASSPAPGHGYTF. Full variable domain (rest looked up from reference TRBV9 and TRBJ1-2): DSGVTQTPKHLITATGQRVTLRCSPRSGDLSVYWYQQSLDQGLQFLIQYYNGEERAKGNILERFSAQQFPDLHSELNLSSLELGDSALYFCASSPAPGHGYTFGSGTRLTVV.

This clone was seen only a few times. The genes are TRBV11-3 and TRBJ2-7; possibly TRBD1 for D (6 bases). The CDR3 is 14 amino acids. V shed 5 bases and J shed 2 bases, with 13 bases lying between them. Germline CDR1 is SGHNT and CDR2 is YENEEA. The CDR3 is CASSVTGFAYEQYF. DNA for the CDR3: TGTGCCAGCAGCGTAACAGGGTTCGCCTACGAGCAGTACTTC.

The chain has TRBV19 and TRBJ1-1; 8 bases match TRBD1. The germline CDR1 and CDR2 sequences are LNHDA and SQIVND (reference sequence). This CDR3 region has 13 residues. Trimming cost V 7 bases and J 1 base; bases outside gene matches: 2. CDR3 sequence reads: CASNRGRNTEAFF. The CDR3 DNA reads TGTGCCAGTAACAGGGGGAGGAACACTGAAGCTTTCTTT.

This clone appeared a few times. CDR3 region: CASRDRGHTGELFF. CDR3 sequence (DNA): TGTGCCAGCAGGGACAGGGGGCACACCGGGGAGCTGTTTTTT. The rearrangement links TRBV6-8 to TRBJ2-2, with 11 bases aligning to TRBD1. With 6 bases clipped from V and 3 bases from J, the junction kept 0 bases outside the gene matches. This CDR3 is built from 14 residues. The germline gives CDR1 MNHGY, CDR2 SAAAGT.

The chain carries TRBV11-3 and TRBJ2-6; no definite D call. Trimming took 5 bases from V and 2 from J, leaving 7 bases between them. The CDR3 runs to 14 residues. Germline V gene lookup returns CDR1 SGHNT and CDR2 YENEEA. CDR3 DNA: TGTGCCAGCAGCCCTTATACTGGGGCCAACGTCCTGACTTTC. Protein: CASSPYTGANVLTF. The full variable domain, with the rest looked up from reference TRBV11-3 and TRBJ2-6, is EAGVVQSPRYKIIEKKQPVAFWCNPISGHNTLYWYLQNLGQGPELLIRYENEEAVDDSQLPKDRFSAERLKGVDSTLKIQPAELGDSAVYLCASSPYTGANVLTFGAGSRLTVL.

Within the sample, this clone is medium-sized. This chain links TRBV19 with TRBJ1-3; D unclear. Trimming pared 3 bases from V and 3 bases from J, leaving 3 bases between. CDR1 and CDR2 from the germline V gene are LNHDA and SQIVND (reference sequence). This CDR3 is built from 12 residues. This chain's CDR3 is CASSISGNTIYF. The DNA for the CDR3 is TGTGCCAGTAGTATTAGTGGAAACACCATATATTTT.

This clone was seen a few times. DNA of the CDR3: TGTGCCAGCAGTTCTAGCCGGGACAAGGTACTACGGCAGTACTTC. Protein: CASSSSRDKVLRQYF. V and J are TRBV6-8 and TRBJ2-7; D possibly corresponds to TRBD1 (6 bases). CDR1 and CDR2 from the germline V gene are MNHGY and SAAAGT. The V end was cut by 4 bases, the J end by 9 bases, with 22 bases between. The CDR3 consists of 15 residues.

The chain combines TRBV19 with TRBJ1-1; maybe TRBD1 (5 bases). This CDR3 comprises 15 residues. Germline-derived CDR1 and CDR2 are LNHDA and SQIVND (reference sequence). The germline V and J ends were trimmed by 3 bases and 1 base, with 12 bases remaining between them. CDR3 sequence (DNA): TGTGCCAGTAGTATTCATCCGGGGACGAACACTGAAGCTTTCTTT. Its protein product is CASSIHPGTNTEAFF.

This rearrangement joins TRBV2 to TRBJ2-3; maybe TRBD1 (5 bases). V lost 8 bases and J lost 1, with 13 bases in between. The germline V gene encodes CDR1 SNHLY and CDR2 FYNNEI. This CDR3 is built from 14 residues. CDR3 in amino acids: CASGRGYRTDTQYF. DNA for the CDR3: TGTGCCAGCGGAAGGGGTTATCGCACAGATACGCAGTATTTT.

The chain has TRBV11-3 and TRBJ2-7; a possible D gene is TRBD2 (6 bases). Germline assignment: CDR1 SGHNT and CDR2 YENEEA. The CDR3 totals 14 residues. V shed 0 bases and J shed 4 bases, with 10 bases lying between them. CDR3 in DNA: TGTGCCAGCAGCTTAGATACTAGCCGGTACGAGCAGTACTTC. Its translation is CASSLDTSRYEQYF.

This clone occurred a few times. The V gene is TRBV9, the J gene TRBJ2-7, with D perhaps assigned TRBD1 or TRBD2 (5 bases each). Germline V gene sequence: CDR1 SGDLS, CDR2 YYNGEE. This CDR3 contains 14 residues. V lost 5 bases to trimming and J lost 2 bases, with 14 bases between them. The CDR3 is CASSFRGGPYEQYF. DNA for the CDR3: TGTGCCAGCAGTTTTCGTGGGGGTCCCTACGAGCAGTACTTC.